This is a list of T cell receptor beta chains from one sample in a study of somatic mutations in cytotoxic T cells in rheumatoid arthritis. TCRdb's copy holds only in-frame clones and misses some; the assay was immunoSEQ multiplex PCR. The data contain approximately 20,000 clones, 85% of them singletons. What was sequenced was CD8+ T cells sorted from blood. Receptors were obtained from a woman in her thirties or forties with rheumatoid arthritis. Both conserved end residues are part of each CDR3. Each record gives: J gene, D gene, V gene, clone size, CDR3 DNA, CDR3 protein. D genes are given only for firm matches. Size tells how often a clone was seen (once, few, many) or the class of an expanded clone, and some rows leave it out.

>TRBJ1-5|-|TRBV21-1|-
TGTGCCAGCAGCGAGGAGGACAGGGCCGGTCAGCCCCAGCATTTT
CASSEEDRAGQPQHF
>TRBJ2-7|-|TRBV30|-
TGTGCCTGGAGTGTTGCGGGGTCTGATCCCTACGAGCAGTACTTC
CAWSVAGSDPYEQYF
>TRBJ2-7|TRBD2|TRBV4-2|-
TGTGCCAGCAGCCAAGGGACTAGCGGGACCCAATACGAGCAGTACTTC
CASSQGTSGTQYEQYF
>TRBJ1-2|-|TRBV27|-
TGTGCCAGCAGTTTCAACAGGGCCTATGGCTACACCTTC
CASSFNRAYGYTF
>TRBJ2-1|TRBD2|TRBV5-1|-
TGCGCCAGCAGCTGGACACTAGCGGGAGACGGAAATGAGCAGTTCTTC
CASSWTLAGDGNEQFF
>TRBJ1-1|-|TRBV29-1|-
TGCAGCGTTGAAGCGGCTGAAGCTTTCTTT
CSVEAAEAFF
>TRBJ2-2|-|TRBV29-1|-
TGCAGCGCTCCAGGCCTGCACACCGGGGAGCTGTTTTTT
CSAPGLHTGELFF
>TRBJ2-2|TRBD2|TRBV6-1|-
TGTGCCAGCAGTGGGGTACTAGCGGGATTGAACACCGGGGAGCTGTTTTTT
CASSGVLAGLNTGELFF
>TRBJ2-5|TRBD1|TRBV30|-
TGTGCCTGGAGCCCCGGGACAGGGGCCAGTGACCAGTACTTC
CAWSPGTGASDQYF
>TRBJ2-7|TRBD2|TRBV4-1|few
TGCGCCAGCAGCCCCCAGCGGGGGGGCTACGAGCAGTACTTC
CASSPQRGGYEQYF
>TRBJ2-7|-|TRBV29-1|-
TGCAGCGTTGAAGACCCCACTAGCACTACTCACTACGAGCAGTACTTC
CSVEDPTSTTHYEQYF
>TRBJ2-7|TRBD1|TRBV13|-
TGTGCCAGCAGCAGTGGACAGGGATCCTACGAGCAGTACTTC
CASSSGQGSYEQYF
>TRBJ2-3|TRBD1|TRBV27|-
TGTGCCAGCAGTTTGGGGACAGGGGGCTGGACAGATACGCAGTATTTT
CASSLGTGGWTDTQYF
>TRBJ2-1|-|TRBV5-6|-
TGTGCCAGCAGCGCCGTACTGGTGAATGAGCAGTTCTTC
CASSAVLVNEQFF
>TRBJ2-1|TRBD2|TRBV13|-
TGTGCCAGCAGCCTCCGCCGGGTAGCGGGGGGCTACAATGAGCAGTTCTTC
CASSLRRVAGGYNEQFF
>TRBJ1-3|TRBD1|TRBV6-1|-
TGTGCCAGCAGGGGGACAGGGGCTACCCTAAACACCATATATTTT
CASRGTGATLNTIYF
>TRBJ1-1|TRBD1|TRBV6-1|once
TGTGCCAGCAAACCGGGACAGGGGAACACTGAAGCTTTCTTT
CASKPGQGNTEAFF
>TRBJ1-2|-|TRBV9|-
TGTGCCAGCAGCGTAGTTTCGACAGCCCCCAGTCTATCTACCTTC
CASSVVSTAPSLSTF
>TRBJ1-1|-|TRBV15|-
TGTGCCACCAGCCTGGTCCGGGGAGGAACTGAAGCTTTCTTT
CATSLVRGGTEAFF
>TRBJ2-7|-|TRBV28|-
TGTGCCAGCAGTTTAGGGGGGATAGTCTACGAGCAGTACTTC
CASSLGGIVYEQYF
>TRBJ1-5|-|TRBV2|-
TGTGCCAGCAGTTTACCCTCAGGGGCCCCGACCGCCGTTTTCAATCAGCCCCAGCATTTT
CASSLPSGAPTAVFNQPQHF
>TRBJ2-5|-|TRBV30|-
TGTGCCTGGACCGAAGACAGCCAAGAGACCCAGTACTTC
CAWTEDSQETQYF
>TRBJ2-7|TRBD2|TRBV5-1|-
TGCGCCAGCAGCCCGGGACTAGTTGGCTCATCCTACGAGCAGTACTTC
CASSPGLVGSSYEQYF
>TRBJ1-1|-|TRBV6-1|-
TGTGCCAGCAGTGATGCCATCAGGGGTTGGGGCGCTGAAGCTTTCTTT
CASSDAIRGWGAEAFF
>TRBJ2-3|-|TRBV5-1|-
TGCGCCAGCAGCCCTACGGCAGATACGCAGTATTTT
CASSPTADTQYF
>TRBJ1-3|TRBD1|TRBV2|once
TGTGCCAGCAGTGACCATGAGGGGACAGGGATGGGAAACACCATATATTTT
CASSDHEGTGMGNTIYF
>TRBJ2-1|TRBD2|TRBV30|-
TGTGCCTGGAGTGTACGTGGGACTAGCGAGTTCTTC
CAWSVRGTSEFF
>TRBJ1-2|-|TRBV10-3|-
TGTGCCACCACCCAGGCCCCGACAGATTTCGATGGCTACACCTTC
CATTQAPTDFDGYTF